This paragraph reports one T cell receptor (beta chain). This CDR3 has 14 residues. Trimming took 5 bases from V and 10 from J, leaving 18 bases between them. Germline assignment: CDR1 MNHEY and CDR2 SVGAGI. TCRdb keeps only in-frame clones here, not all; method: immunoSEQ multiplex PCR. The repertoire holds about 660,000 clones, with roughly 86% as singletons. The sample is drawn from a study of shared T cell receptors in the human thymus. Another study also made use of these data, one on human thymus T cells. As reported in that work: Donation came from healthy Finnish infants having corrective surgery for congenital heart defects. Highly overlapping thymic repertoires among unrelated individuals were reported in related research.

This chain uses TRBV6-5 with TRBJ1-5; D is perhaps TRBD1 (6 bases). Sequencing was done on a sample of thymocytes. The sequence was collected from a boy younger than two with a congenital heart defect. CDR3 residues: CASSHREGSGPQHF. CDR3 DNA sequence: TGTGCCAGCAGTCACAGGGAAGGATCTGGACCCCAGCATTTT.